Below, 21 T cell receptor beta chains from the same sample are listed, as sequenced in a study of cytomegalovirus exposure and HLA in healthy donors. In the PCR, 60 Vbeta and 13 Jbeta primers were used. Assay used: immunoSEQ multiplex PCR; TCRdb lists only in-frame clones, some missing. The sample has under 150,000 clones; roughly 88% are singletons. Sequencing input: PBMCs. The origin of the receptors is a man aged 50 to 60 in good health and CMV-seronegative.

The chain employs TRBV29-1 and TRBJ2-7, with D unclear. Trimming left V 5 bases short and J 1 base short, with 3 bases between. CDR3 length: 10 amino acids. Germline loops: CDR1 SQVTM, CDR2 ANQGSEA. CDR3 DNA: TGCAGCGTTCGGTCCTACGAGCAGTACTTC. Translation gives CSVRSYEQYF.

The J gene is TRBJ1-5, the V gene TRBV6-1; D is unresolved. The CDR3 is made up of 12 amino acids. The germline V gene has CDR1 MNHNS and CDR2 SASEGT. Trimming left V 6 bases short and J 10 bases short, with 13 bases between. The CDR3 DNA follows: TGTGCCAGCAGCGATTACAGTTTACCCCAGCATTTT. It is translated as CASSDYSLPQHF.

The CDR3 protein is CASSQGGLEDTQYF. The CDR3 bases are TGCGCCAGCAGCCAGGGGGGGCTTGAAGATACGCAGTATTTT. The chain couples TRBV4-1 to TRBJ2-3; the D gene is possibly TRBD2 (7 bases). This CDR3 has 14 residues. From germline, CDR1 is MGHRA and CDR2 YSYEKL. V was clipped by 3 bases and J by 5 bases, with 12 bases between them.

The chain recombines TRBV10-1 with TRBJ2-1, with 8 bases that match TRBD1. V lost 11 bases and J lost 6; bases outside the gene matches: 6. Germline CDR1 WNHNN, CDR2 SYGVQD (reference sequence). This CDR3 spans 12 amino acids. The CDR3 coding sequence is TGCGCCGGGAAAACAGGGGGCAATGAGCAGTTCTTC. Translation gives CAGKTGGNEQFF.

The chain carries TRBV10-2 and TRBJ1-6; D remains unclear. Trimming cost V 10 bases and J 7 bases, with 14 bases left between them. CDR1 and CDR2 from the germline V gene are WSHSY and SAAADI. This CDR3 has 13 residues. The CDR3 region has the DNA TGCGCCACTCACGGAGGGAACAATTCACCCCTCCACTTT. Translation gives CATHGGNNSPLHF.

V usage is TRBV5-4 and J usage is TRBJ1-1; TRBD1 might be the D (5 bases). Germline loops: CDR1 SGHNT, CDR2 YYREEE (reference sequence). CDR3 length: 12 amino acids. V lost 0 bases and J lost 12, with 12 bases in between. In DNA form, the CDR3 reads TGTGCCAGCAGCTTGGCCGCAGGGAGGCCTTTCTTT. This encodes CASSLAAGRPFF. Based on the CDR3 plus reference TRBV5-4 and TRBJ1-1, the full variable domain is ETGVTQSPTHLIKTRGQQVTLRCSSQSGHNTVSWYQQALGQGPQFIFQYYREEENGRGNFPPRFSGLQFPNYSSELNVNALELDDSALYLCASSLAAGRPFFGQGTRLTVV.

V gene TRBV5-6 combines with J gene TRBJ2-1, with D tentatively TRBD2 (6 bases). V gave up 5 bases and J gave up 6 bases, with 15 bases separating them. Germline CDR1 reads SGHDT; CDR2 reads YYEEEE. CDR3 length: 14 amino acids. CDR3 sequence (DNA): TGTGCCAGCAGTCTCCGGCGGGACCTCAATGAGCAGTTCTTC. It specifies CASSLRRDLNEQFF.

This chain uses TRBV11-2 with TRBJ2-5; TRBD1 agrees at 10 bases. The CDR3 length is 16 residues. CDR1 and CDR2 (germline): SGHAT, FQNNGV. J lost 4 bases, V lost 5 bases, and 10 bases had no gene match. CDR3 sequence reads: CASSPSGTGDRETQYF. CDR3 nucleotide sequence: TGTGCCAGCAGCCCCTCCGGGACAGGGGACCGAGAGACCCAGTACTTC.

For the CDR3, the DNA is TGTGCCAGCAGTCTACAGGGGGCAACGGGAAACACCATATATTTT. It is translated as CASSLQGATGNTIYF. This rearrangement joins TRBV6-5 to TRBJ1-3; 9 positions match TRBD1. The CDR3 extends over 15 amino acids. Per the germline V gene, CDR1 is MNHEY and CDR2 is SVGAGI. Germline trimming cut 5 bases from V and 4 bases from J; bases unmatched to any gene: 6.

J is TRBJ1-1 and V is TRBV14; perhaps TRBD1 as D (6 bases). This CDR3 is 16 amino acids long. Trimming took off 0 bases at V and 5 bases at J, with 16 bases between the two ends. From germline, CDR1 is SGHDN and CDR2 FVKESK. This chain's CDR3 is CASSQDGGQGWTEAFF. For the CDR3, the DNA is TGTGCCAGCAGCCAAGATGGCGGGCAGGGGTGGACTGAAGCTTTCTTT. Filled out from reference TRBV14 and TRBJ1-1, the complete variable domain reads EAGVTQFPSHSVIEKGQTVTLRCDPISGHDNLYWYRRVMGKEIKFLLHFVKESKQDESGMPNNRFLAERTGGTYSTLKVQPAELEDSGVYFCASSQDGGQGWTEAFFGQGTRLTVV.

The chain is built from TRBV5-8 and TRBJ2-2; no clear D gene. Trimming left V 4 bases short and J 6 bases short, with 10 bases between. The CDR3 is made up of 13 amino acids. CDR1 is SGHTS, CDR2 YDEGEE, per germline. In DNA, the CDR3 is TGTGCCAGCAGCCCTACAGCACCCGGGGAGCTGTTTTTT. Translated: CASSPTAPGELFF.

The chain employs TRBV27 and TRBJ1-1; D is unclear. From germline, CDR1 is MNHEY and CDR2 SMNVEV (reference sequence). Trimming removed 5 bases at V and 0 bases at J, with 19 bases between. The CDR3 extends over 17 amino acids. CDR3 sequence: CASSPRRVGGMNTEAFF. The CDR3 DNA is TGTGCCAGCAGTCCGAGGAGGGTGGGAGGCATGAACACTGAAGCTTTCTTT.

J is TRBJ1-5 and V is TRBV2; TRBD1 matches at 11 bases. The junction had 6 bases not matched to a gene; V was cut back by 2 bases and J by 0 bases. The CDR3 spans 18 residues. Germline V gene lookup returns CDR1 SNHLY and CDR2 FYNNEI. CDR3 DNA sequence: TGTGCCAGCAGTGAACCGGACAGGGGGCAGCTTAGCAATCAGCCCCAGCATTTT. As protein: CASSEPDRGQLSNQPQHF.

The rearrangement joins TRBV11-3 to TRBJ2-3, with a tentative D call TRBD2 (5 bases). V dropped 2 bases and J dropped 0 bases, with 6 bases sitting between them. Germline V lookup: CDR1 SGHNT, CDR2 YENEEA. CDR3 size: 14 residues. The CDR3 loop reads CASSLRTSTDTQYF. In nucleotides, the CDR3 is TGTGCCAGCAGCTTACGGACTAGCACAGATACGCAGTATTTT. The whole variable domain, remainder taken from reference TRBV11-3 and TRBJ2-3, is EAGVVQSPRYKIIEKKQPVAFWCNPISGHNTLYWYLQNLGQGPELLIRYENEEAVDDSQLPKDRFSAERLKGVDSTLKIQPAELGDSAVYLCASSLRTSTDTQYFGPGTRLTVL.

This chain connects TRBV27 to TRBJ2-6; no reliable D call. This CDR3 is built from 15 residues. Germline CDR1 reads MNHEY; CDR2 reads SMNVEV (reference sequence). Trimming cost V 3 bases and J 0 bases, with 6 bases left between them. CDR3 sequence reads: CASSFIGSGANVLTF. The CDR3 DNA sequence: TGTGCCAGCAGTTTTATCGGCTCTGGGGCCAACGTCCTGACTTTC.

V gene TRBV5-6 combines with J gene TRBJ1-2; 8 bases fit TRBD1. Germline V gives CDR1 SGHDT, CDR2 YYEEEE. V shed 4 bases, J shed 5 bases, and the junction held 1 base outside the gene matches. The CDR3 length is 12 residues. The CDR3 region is CASSGQGYGYTF. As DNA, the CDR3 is TGTGCCAGCAGCGGACAGGGATATGGCTACACCTTC.

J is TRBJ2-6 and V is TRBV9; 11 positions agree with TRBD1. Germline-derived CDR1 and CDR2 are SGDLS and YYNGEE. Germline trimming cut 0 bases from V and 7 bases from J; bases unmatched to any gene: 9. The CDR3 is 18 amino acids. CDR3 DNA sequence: TGTGCCAGCAGCGTAGATAAGGTGGACAGGGGGCGAGCCAACGTCCTGACTTTC. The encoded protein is CASSVDKVDRGRANVLTF.

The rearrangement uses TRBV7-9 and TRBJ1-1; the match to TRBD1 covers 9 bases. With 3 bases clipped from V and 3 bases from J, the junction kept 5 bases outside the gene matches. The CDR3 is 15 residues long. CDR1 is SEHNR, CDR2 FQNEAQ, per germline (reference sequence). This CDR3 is CASSLTGGWDTEAFF. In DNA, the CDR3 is TGTGCCAGCAGCTTGACAGGGGGTTGGGACACTGAAGCTTTCTTT.

CDR3 amino acids: CATSRAWNTEAFF. The DNA for the CDR3 is TGTGCCACCAGCAGAGCTTGGAACACTGAAGCTTTCTTT. This chain joins TRBV15 and TRBJ1-1; the D is unclear. This CDR3 is built from 13 residues. V lost 1 base, J lost 1 base, and 4 bases lay in between. The germline V gene encodes CDR1 LNHNV and CDR2 YYDKDF (reference sequence).

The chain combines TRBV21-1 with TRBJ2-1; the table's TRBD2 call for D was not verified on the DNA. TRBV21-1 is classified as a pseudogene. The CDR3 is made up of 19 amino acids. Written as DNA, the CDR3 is TGTGCCAGCCTCCAGGGGAGGGCAGCTAATGAAATGGTATACAATGAGCAGTTCTTC. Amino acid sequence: CASLQGRAANEMVYNEQFF.

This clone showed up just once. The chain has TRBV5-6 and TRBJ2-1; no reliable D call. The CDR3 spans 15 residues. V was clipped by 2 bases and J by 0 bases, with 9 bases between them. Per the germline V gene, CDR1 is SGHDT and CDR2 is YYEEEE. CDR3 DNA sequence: TGTGCCAGCAGCTTAGTGCACTACTCCTACAATGAGCAGTTCTTC. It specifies CASSLVHYSYNEQFF.